This TCR beta chain was obtained from a study of T-cell reconstitution after alpha-beta-depleted transplantation in children. Preparing the TCRbeta library involved the use of unique molecular identifiers. One entry per CDR3 protein, called by TCRdb with MiXCR from the PCR reads. The sample lists 700,000 to 850,000 distinct CDR3 sequences, roughly 15% occurring once. CDR3 length equals 16 residues. Germline assignment: CDR1 KGHSH and CDR2 LQKENI. V was trimmed by 4 bases and J by 5 bases, leaving 20 bases between them. This sequence originates from a male patient younger than 18 who had a stem cell transplant for acute lymphoblastic leukemia, so the T cells may come from the graft donor. The rearrangement links TRBV18 to TRBJ2-5; the D is unclear. The sample was PBMCs, mostly from graft donor cells, taken 360 days after TCRalphabeta/CD19-depleted stem cell transplant. CDR3 amino acids: CASSLTTTGPFETQYF. The CDR3 DNA sequence: TGTGCCAGCTCACTTACGACCACCGGACCTTTTGAGACCCAGTACTTC.